This T cell receptor beta chain was found in a study of blood T cell repertoires in COVID-19. Sequenced by immunoSEQ multiplex PCR; TCRdb stores in-frame clones only, minus some. Of under 450,000 clones detected, roughly four fifths appear once; the ten largest clones hold 5% to 6%. Participants spanned ages about 18 to 90 years and resided in about 25 US areas. Donors of Cohort 3 who recovered were those that had two negative PCRs, clearance, or symptom resolution. The TCR comes from a woman between 45 and 60 years old who had recovered from COVID-19. Sample: PBMCs or T cells enriched from blood (not recorded which).

This chain's CDR3 is CASSLGARGSHEQYF. In DNA form, the CDR3 reads TGTGCCAGCAGCTTAGGGGCCAGGGGTAGCCACGAGCAGTACTTC. The chain couples TRBV11-2 to TRBJ2-7, with a tentative D call TRBD1 (6 bases). Trimming took off 1 base at V and 5 bases at J, with 15 bases between the two ends. Germline V gene lookup returns CDR1 SGHAT and CDR2 FQNNGV. The CDR3 covers 15 residues.